This paragraph covers one TCR beta chain sequence. The antigen remains undetermined. This entry belongs to a study of beta chain features in type 1 diabetes. Expressed TCRB transcripts were sequenced, since all the RNA that had been isolated was reverse transcribed. For naive, central memory and regulatory T cell samples, reads averaged around 3.8 million. Sequencing used immunoSEQ multiplex PCR; TCRdb keeps in-frame clones, though not all of them. The sample lists about 360,000 clones, about 12% occurring once. Germline values: CDR1 LNHNV, CDR2 YYDKDF (reference sequence). The length of the CDR3 is 15 residues. V was pared by 4 bases and J by 2 bases, with 12 bases between. Cell sorting via CD45RO/CCR7/CD25/CD127/CD95/CD27 was performed to obtain CD4+ naive, central memory, regulatory and stem cell-like memory cells. Sorted populations were all over 95% pure. Overall study results and limits: Sequencing from cDNA could over-represent high-TCR-expressing cells.

V gene TRBV15 combines with J gene TRBJ2-4; perhaps TRBD2 as D (5 bases). The TCR comes from a man younger than 35 in good health. The sample consisted of naive CD4+ T cells from blood. Written as DNA, the CDR3 is TGTGCCACCAGCATGGGCGGGTTCACCAAAAACATTCAGTACTTC. It yields the protein CATSMGGFTKNIQYF.